This T cell receptor beta chain was obtained from a study of identical twins. TCRdb reprocessed the 5' RACE reads with MiXCR, giving one entry per CDR3 protein. Here the sample spans roughly 1,500,000 distinct CDR3 sequences, under 35% being singletons. The CDR3 has 15 residues. The V gene lost 3 bases and the J gene lost 0 bases, with 9 bases spanning the gap. This clonotype was detected a few times. No antigen is known for it. Whole-study findings and limits: Modelling approaches yielded underestimates of out-of-frame TCR alpha sharing between monozygotic twins.

The sample taken for sequencing was cord blood. The receptor was derived from a newborn girl in good health. The chain employs TRBV12-3 or TRBV12-4 and TRBJ1-5; D unresolved. In DNA, the CDR3 is TGTGCCAGCAGTTTCTCGCAGAATAGCAATCAGCCCCAGCATTTT. Amino acids: CASSFSQNSNQPQHF.